These 7 T cell receptor beta chains originate from one sample sequenced in a study of blood T cell repertoires in COVID-19. Some clones are missing from TCRdb's copy, which holds only in-frame ones; the method was immunoSEQ multiplex PCR. The sample has around 140,000 clones; about four fifths are singletons. The sample taken for sequencing was peripheral blood. These receptors originate from a man aged 55 to 70 with acute or convalescent COVID-19.

The chain combines TRBV7-8 with TRBJ2-2; maybe TRBD2 (6 bases). The CDR3 length is 16 residues. CDR1 is SGHVS, CDR2 FQNEAQ, per germline. The ends were cut back, 1 base at V and 2 bases at J, with 11 bases in the middle. CDR3 DNA: TGTGCCAGCAGCTTAGGGTACGGGGGTAACACCGGGGAGCTGTTTTTT. Amino acid sequence: CASSLGYGGNTGELFF. Full variable domain (outside the CDR3, taken from reference TRBV7-8 and TRBJ2-2): GAGVSQSPRYKVAKRGQDVALRCDPISGHVSLFWYQQALGQGPEFLTYFQNEAQLDKSGLPSDRFFAERPEGSVSTLKIQRTQQEDSAVYLCASSLGYGGNTGELFFGEGSRLTVL.

This clone occurred a few times. V and J are TRBV25-1 and TRBJ2-3; D uncertain. The CDR3 length is 14 residues. The germline CDR1 and CDR2 sequences are MGHDK and SYGVNS. V shed 9 bases and J shed 2 bases, with 15 bases lying between them. CDR3 amino acids: CASLGPLSTDTQYF. Here the CDR3 DNA reads TGTGCCAGTCTAGGTCCCTTGTCCACAGATACGCAGTATTTT.

The rearrangement joins TRBV10-3 to TRBJ2-5, with D uncertain. The CDR3 runs 12 residues. Trimming took 8 bases from V and 1 from J, leaving 8 bases between them. Germline lookup yields CDR1 ENHRY and CDR2 SYGVKD. The CDR3 loop is CAIAASQETQYF. The CDR3 DNA is TGTGCCATCGCTGCGTCCCAAGAGACCCAGTACTTC.

The CDR3 reads CSVEGKSSYEQYF. CDR3 nucleotides: TGCAGCGTTGAAGGCAAGTCGAGCTACGAGCAGTACTTC. The chain has TRBV29-1 and TRBJ2-7; no clear D gene. The CDR3 has 13 residues. Germline lookup yields CDR1 SQVTM and CDR2 ANQGSEA. With 1 base removed from V and 3 bases from J, the gap between germline ends came to 10 bases.

The chain recombines TRBV6-5 with TRBJ1-1, with 9 bases lining up with TRBD1. V shed 6 bases, J shed 4 bases, and the junction held 6 bases outside the gene matches. Germline V gene data show CDR1 as MNHEY and CDR2 as SVGAGI. There are 14 residues in the CDR3. The CDR3 here is CASSQGQGFTEAFF. The CDR3 DNA reads TGTGCCAGCAGCCAGGGACAGGGTTTCACTGAAGCTTTCTTT.

This sequence joins TRBV5-1 and TRBJ2-1, with 8 bases aligning to TRBD2. CDR3 size: 15 residues. Germline CDR1 SGHRS, CDR2 YFSETQ. The V gene end was trimmed by 4 bases and the J gene end by 2 bases; junction bases not matched to a gene: 5. CDR3 DNA sequence: TGCGCCAGCAGCCTGGGACTAGGAGCCTACAATGAGCAGTTCTTC. This gives the protein CASSLGLGAYNEQFF.

V and J are TRBV3-1 (or the pseudogene TRBV3-2) and TRBJ1-2; 8 positions match TRBD1. CDR1 LGHDT and CDR2 YNNKEL come from the germline V gene (reference sequence). V shed 1 base and J 4 bases; nucleotides not matched to a gene: 5. This CDR3 is built from 15 residues. The CDR3 DNA follows: TGTGCCAGCAGCCAAGCCTCTACAGGGGGCTATGGCTACACCTTC. Its protein is CASSQASTGGYGYTF.